Listed below are T cell receptor beta chains from one sample, sequenced in a study of T-cell reconstitution after alpha-beta-depleted transplantation in children. One entry per CDR3 protein results from TCRdb running MiXCR on the PCR reads. The repertoire holds roughly 790,000 distinct CDR3 sequences, with less than 20% as singletons. This sample comprised PBMCs, mostly from graft donor cells, obtained 360 days after TCRalphabeta/CD19-depleted stem cell transplant. The origin of the receptors is a male patient between 10 and 17 years old who had a stem cell transplant for acute lymphoblastic leukemia, so the T cells may come from the graft donor. Each CDR3 is given with its conserved first and last residue. The D gene is left open where the match is weak. Where a row states a size, it is once, few, many or the class of an expanded clone; other rows omit it.

d_call clone_size j_call v_call cdr3_aa cdr3_nt
TRBD2 . TRBJ2-3 TRBV11-2 CASSLEGSGSPSTRTDTQYF TGTGCCAGCAGCTTAGAAGGTAGCGGGAGCCCAAGCACCCGCACAGATACGCAGTATTTT
. . TRBJ2-5 TRBV5-5 CASSFTSTVETQYF TGTGCCAGCAGCTTTACTAGTACGGTGGAGACCCAGTACTTC
. . TRBJ2-1 TRBV9 CASTPGERGSNEQFF TGTGCCAGCACCCCGGGCGAGAGGGGAAGTAATGAGCAGTTCTTC
. few TRBJ2-7 TRBV7-3 CASSPSLLVAPREQYF TGTGCCAGCAGCCCAAGCCTCCTAGTCGCCCCCCGCGAGCAGTACTTC
TRBD2 few TRBJ2-7 TRBV6-1 CASSQGLAGGLYEQYF TGTGCCAGCAGTCAAGGACTAGCGGGAGGACTCTACGAGCAGTACTTC
. few TRBJ1-1 TRBV6-5 CASSYWGEGTEAFF TGTGCCAGCAGTTACTGGGGAGAAGGTACTGAAGCTTTCTTT
. few TRBJ1-2 TRBV29-1 CSVEGAGEGGYGYTF TGCAGCGTTGAAGGAGCTGGGGAAGGAGGCTATGGCTACACCTTC
. few TRBJ2-7 TRBV28 CATQVSYEQYF TGTGCCACTCAAGTCTCCTACGAGCAGTACTTC
TRBD1 few TRBJ1-6 TRBV12-3/TRBV12-4 CASSFMGQGNSPLHF TGTGCCAGCAGTTTTATGGGACAGGGGAATTCACCCCTCCACTTT
. . TRBJ2-3 TRBV3-1 CASSHGQNTDTQYF TGTGCCAGCAGCCATGGACAGAACACAGATACGCAGTATTTT
. . TRBJ2-1 TRBV7-3 CASSGGRTHNEQFF TGTGCCAGCAGCGGTGGACGAACACACAATGAGCAGTTCTTC
. . TRBJ2-3 TRBV20-1 CSTPSPTRLSSTDTQYF TGCAGTACCCCCTCACCCACTAGGCTATCTAGCACAGATACGCAGTATTTT
. . TRBJ1-2 TRBV12-3/TRBV12-4 CASRPGRYGYTF TGTGCCAGCAGACCGGGCCGCTATGGCTACACCTTC
. few TRBJ2-1 TRBV12-3/TRBV12-4 CASTLGGALYNEQFF TGTGCCAGCACCTTAGGGGGAGCACTTTACAATGAGCAGTTCTTC
TRBD2 once TRBJ2-7 TRBV12-5 CASKAGENSYEQYF TGTGCTAGTAAGGCGGGGGAGAACTCCTACGAGCAGTACTTC
TRBD1 few TRBJ1-1 TRBV6-5 CASSYYGTGLNTEAFF TGTGCCAGCAGTTATTACGGGACAGGATTGAACACTGAAGCTTTCTTT
. few TRBJ2-1 TRBV7-9 CASSRQGGGLGNEQFF TGTGCCAGCAGCCGACAAGGCGGGGGCCTAGGGAATGAGCAGTTCTTC
TRBD2 few TRBJ2-1 TRBV27 CASNAHPAGAPFDYNEQFF TGTGCCAGCAACGCCCACCCAGCGGGAGCCCCCTTTGACTACAATGAGCAGTTCTTC
. many TRBJ1-1 TRBV12-3/TRBV12-4 CASGNTEAFF TGTGCCAGCGGAAACACTGAAGCTTTCTTT
TRBD2 few TRBJ2-7 TRBV7-9 CASSHEIAGLYEQYF TGTGCCAGCAGCCACGAGATAGCGGGACTCTACGAGCAGTACTTC
. . TRBJ2-7 TRBV19 CASSIAAGSSYEQYF TGTGCCAGTAGTATAGCAGCAGGCAGCTCCTACGAGCAGTACTTC
TRBD1 . TRBJ1-1 TRBV15 CATMDRRRMNTEAFF TGTGCCACCATGGACAGGAGACGTATGAACACTGAAGCTTTCTTT
. few TRBJ2-1 TRBV5-1 CASSPKFGSYNEQFF TGCGCCAGCAGCCCCAAATTTGGGTCCTACAATGAGCAGTTCTTC
. . TRBJ2-3 TRBV2 CAIVRATSTDTQYF TGTGCCATAGTAAGGGCAACCTCCACAGATACGCAGTATTTT
. once TRBJ2-1 TRBV10-1 CASSDSGDTEQFF TGCGCCAGCAGTGACTCAGGGGACACTGAGCAGTTCTTC
. . TRBJ2-7 TRBV5-1 CASSLEGNRYEQYF TGCGCCAGCAGCTTGGAAGGGAACCGGTACGAGCAGTACTTC
. few TRBJ2-1 TRBV4-1 CASSQAVGSYHNEQFF TGCGCCAGCAGCCAAGCTGTCGGGAGCTACCACAATGAGCAGTTCTTC
. few TRBJ2-3 TRBV4-1 CASSQGGSRLTDTQYF TGCGCCAGCAGCCAAGGGGGATCTAGGCTCACAGATACGCAGTATTTT
. few TRBJ2-2 TRBV12-5 CASGLPLPTGELFF TGTGCTAGTGGTTTGCCTTTACCTACCGGGGAGCTGTTTTTT
. . TRBJ2-4 TRBV12-3/TRBV12-4 CANPNIQYF TGTGCCAACCCTAACATTCAGTACTTC
. . TRBJ2-3 TRBV2 CASSAIDSSTDTQYF TGTGCCAGCAGCGCCATCGACTCTAGCACAGATACGCAGTATTTT
TRBD1 few TRBJ1-2 TRBV29-1 CSVDEMGQGYGYTF TGCAGCGTTGATGAGATGGGACAGGGCTATGGCTACACCTTC
. few TRBJ2-1 TRBV7-2 CASSLFSDEQFF TGTGCCAGCAGCTTATTCTCTGATGAGCAGTTCTTC
. few TRBJ1-2 TRBV15 CATSRRDSYGYTF TGTGCCACCAGCAGACGGGACTCATATGGCTACACCTTC
TRBD2 few TRBJ2-1 TRBV14 CASSQDRTGLAGGSQEQFF TGTGCCAGCAGCCAAGATCGTACTGGACTAGCGGGAGGGTCTCAGGAGCAGTTCTTC
TRBD2 few TRBJ2-2 TRBV7-6 CASSRYTRTSGNPGTGELFF TGTGCCAGCAGCCGTTATACCAGGACTAGCGGGAACCCGGGCACCGGGGAGCTGTTTTTT
. . TRBJ2-5 TRBV7-8 CASSQGRIQETQYF TGTGCCAGCAGCCAAGGCCGAATACAAGAGACCCAGTACTTC
. . TRBJ2-3 TRBV4-2 CASSLRDLSPSTDTQYF TGTGCCAGCAGCCTCCGGGACCTCTCTCCTAGCACAGATACGCAGTATTTT
TRBD1 many TRBJ2-7 TRBV13 CASSYRGRPYEQYF TGTGCCAGCAGCTACAGGGGAAGGCCCTACGAGCAGTACTTC
. . TRBJ2-7 TRBV11-2 CASSLAISVMYEQYF TGTGCCAGCAGCTTAGCCATTAGCGTAATGTACGAGCAGTACTTC
. few TRBJ2-7 TRBV5-5 CASSSDPSFYEQYF TGTGCCAGCAGCTCGGACCCCAGTTTCTACGAGCAGTACTTC
. many TRBJ1-1 TRBV7-9 CASSLDFMGAEAFF TGTGCCAGCAGCTTAGACTTTATGGGGGCCGAAGCTTTCTTT
TRBD2 few TRBJ2-7 TRBV5-1 CASSTSSGSLSYEQYF TGCGCCAGCAGCACATCTAGCGGGAGCCTCTCCTACGAGCAGTACTTC